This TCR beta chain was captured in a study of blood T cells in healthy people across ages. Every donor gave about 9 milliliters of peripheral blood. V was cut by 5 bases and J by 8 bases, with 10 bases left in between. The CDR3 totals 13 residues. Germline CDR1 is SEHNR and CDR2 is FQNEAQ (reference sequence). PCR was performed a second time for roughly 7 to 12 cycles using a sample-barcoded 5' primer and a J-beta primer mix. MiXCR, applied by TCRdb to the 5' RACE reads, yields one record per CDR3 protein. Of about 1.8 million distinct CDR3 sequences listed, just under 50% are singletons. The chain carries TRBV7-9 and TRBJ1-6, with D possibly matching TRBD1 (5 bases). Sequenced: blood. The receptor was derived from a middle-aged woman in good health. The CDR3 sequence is CASSDSGYSPLHF. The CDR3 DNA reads TGTGCCAGCAGCGACAGTGGGTATTCACCCCTCCACTTT.